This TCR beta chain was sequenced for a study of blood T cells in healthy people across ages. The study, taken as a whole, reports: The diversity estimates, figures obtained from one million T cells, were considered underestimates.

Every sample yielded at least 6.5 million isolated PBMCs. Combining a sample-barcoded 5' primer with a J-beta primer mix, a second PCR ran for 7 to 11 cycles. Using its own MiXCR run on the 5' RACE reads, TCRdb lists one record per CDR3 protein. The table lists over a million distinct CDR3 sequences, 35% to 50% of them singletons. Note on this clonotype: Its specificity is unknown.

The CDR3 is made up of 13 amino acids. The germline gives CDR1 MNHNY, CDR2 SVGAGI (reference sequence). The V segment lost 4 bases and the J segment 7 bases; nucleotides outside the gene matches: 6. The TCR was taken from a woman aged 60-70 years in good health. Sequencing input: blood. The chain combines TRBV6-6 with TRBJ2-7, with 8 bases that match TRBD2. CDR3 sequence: CASSLGLGGEQYF. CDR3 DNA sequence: TGTGCCAGCAGTTTGGGACTAGGAGGGGAGCAGTACTTC.